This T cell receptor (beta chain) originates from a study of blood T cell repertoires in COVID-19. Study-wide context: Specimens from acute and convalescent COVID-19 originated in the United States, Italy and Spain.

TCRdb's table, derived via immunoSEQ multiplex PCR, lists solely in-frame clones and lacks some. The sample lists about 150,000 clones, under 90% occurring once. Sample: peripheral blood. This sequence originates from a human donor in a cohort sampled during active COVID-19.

CDR3 protein: CASSQGTGALGPVLAKNIQYF. The CDR3 DNA reads TGTGCCAGCAGCCAAGGGACAGGCGCATTAGGGCCAGTTTTAGCCAAAAACATTCAGTACTTC. The chain recombines TRBV3-1 (or the pseudogene TRBV3-2) with TRBJ2-4; 7 nucleotides line up with TRBD1. V gave up 1 base and J gave up 0 bases; unmatched junction bases: 18. The V gene's germline CDR1 is LGHDT and CDR2 YNNKEL (reference sequence). The length of the CDR3 is 21 residues.